One sample yielded the 4 T cell receptor beta chains listed below, sequenced in a study of T cell repertoires in cytomegalovirus infection. TCRdb re-derived calls from the reads in MiXCR, one entry per CDR3 protein. The sample consists of a few hundred thousand distinct CDR3 sequences, about 40% of them appearing once. No antigen has been identified for these receptors. The sequencing here drew on cultured PBMCs, taken from culture after CMV antigen stimulation. These receptors all come from a human donor in good health (CMV status not recorded). Some clones in this sample may be carry-over from other donors' samples.

The chain recombines TRBV7-9 with TRBJ2-3, with D maybe TRBD1 (6 bases). Looked up from germline, CDR1 is SEHNR and CDR2 is FQNEAQ (reference sequence). The CDR3 runs 13 residues. V was trimmed by 5 bases and J by 6 bases, leaving 12 bases between them. This CDR3 is CASSTNRVDTQYF. Here the CDR3 DNA reads TGTGCCAGCAGCACCAACAGGGTTGATACGCAGTATTTT.

The chain combines TRBV6-6 with TRBJ2-1; 7 bases are shared with TRBD2. Germline CDR1 and CDR2: MNHNY and SVGAGI (reference sequence). V trimming: 7 bases; J trimming: 8 bases; junction bases outside the gene matches: 14. The CDR3 has 15 amino acids. CDR3 in DNA: TGTGCCAGCACTAGAACCGGGACTACCACGGATGAGCAGTTCTTC. This sequence encodes CASTRTGTTTDEQFF.

The chain recombines TRBV5-1 with TRBJ2-7; 7 bases are shared with TRBD2. The germline V gene has CDR1 SGHRS and CDR2 YFSETQ. J gave up 3 bases and V 0 bases, and 6 bases lay outside the gene matches. The CDR3 has 15 residues. This CDR3 reads CASSLAWGGIYEQYF. Here the CDR3 DNA reads TGCGCCAGCAGCTTGGCCTGGGGAGGGATCTACGAGCAGTACTTC.

The CDR3: CASSEVGPSWGRNNEQFF. The DNA of the CDR3 is TGTGCCAGCAGTGAAGTCGGGCCGTCGTGGGGTCGAAACAATGAGCAGTTCTTC. This chain links TRBV6-1 with TRBJ2-1; D is unclear. Germline-derived CDR1 and CDR2 are MNHNS and SASEGT. Trimming removed 1 base at V and 5 bases at J, with 21 bases between. The CDR3 loop spans 18 amino acids.